This T cell receptor beta chain is from a study of response to subunit inactivated influenza vaccine. Overall study results and limits: The authors put forward the suggestion that each seasonal influenza vaccination may bring in only a limited number of new T cells.

In its sample, this clonotype was seen a few times. What it binds is unknown. TCRdb used MiXCR to reprocess the RT-PCR reads, holding one entry per CDR3 protein. Seen here are some 800,000 distinct CDR3 sequences, 21% observed once, and the top ten hold 10%. CDR3 length: 14 amino acids. Germline V gene data show CDR1 as MNHEY and CDR2 as SVGEGT. V lost 0 bases, J lost 10 bases, and 13 bases lay in between. The starting material was PBMCs from blood, obtained approximately 5 days after vaccination. The V call is TRBV6-2 or TRBV6-3, the J call TRBJ1-5; D is uncertain. This receptor was taken from a man aged 45-60 years who received an inactivated influenza vaccine. For the CDR3, the DNA is TGTGCCAGCAGTTACTCGACGGTGATCAGCCCCCAGCATTTT. Residues: CASSYSTVISPQHF.